The rows below give T cell receptor beta chains drawn from one sample of a study of OX40 agonist ivuxolimab in advanced cancers. Produced via immunoSEQ multiplex PCR; TCRdb's table is partial and in-frame only. This table holds 30,000 to 45,000 clones, about 90% found once. This specimen was CD4+ or CD8+ T cells sorted from blood, taken in a trial of the OX40 agonist ivuxolimab. These receptors came from an adult with an advanced solid tumor such as melanoma, head and neck, liver or kidney cancer. Both conserved end residues are part of each CDR3. The D gene is left open where the match is weak. The size of a clone is reported for some rows only, either as once, few or many, or as a class for expanded clones.

V gene	J gene	D gene	clone size	CDR3 DNA	CDR3 protein
TRBV11-2	TRBJ1-2	-	-	TGTGCCAGCAGCTGGAAGCAGGGATGGGTTAACTATGGCTACACCTTC	CASSWKQGWVNYGYTF
TRBV19	TRBJ1-2	-	-	TGTGCCAGTACCTTCTCAAAGTTGGCCGGCTACACCTTC	CASTFSKLAGYTF
TRBV6-5	TRBJ1-5	-	-	TGTGCCAGCAGCCGCCCCGGATCTCCCCAGCATTTT	CASSRPGSPQHF
TRBV19	TRBJ1-3	-	-	TGTGCCAGTAGTAGGGTCCTGGACGGCTCTGGAAACACCATATATTTT	CASSRVLDGSGNTIYF
TRBV5-1	TRBJ2-1	-	-	TGCGCCAGCAGCTTGGGGGCCCGACGGGAGAACAATGAGCAGTTCTTC	CASSLGARRENNEQFF
TRBV6-1	TRBJ1-5	-	-	TGTGCCAGCAGTGAATCAGGTCGAGTCAATCAGCCCCAGCATTTT	CASSESGRVNQPQHF
TRBV7-2	TRBJ2-7	-	once	TGTGCCAGCAGCTCGACGGCAGTGGATATTCGCTTC	CASSSTAVDIRF
TRBV2	TRBJ2-3	-	-	TGTGCCAGCAGCAGGACGGGAGTCGGAACAGATACGCAGTATTTT	CASSRTGVGTDTQYF
TRBV11-2	TRBJ1-2	-	-	TGTGCCAGCAGCTTAGATGGGGGGCGCGGCTACACCTTC	CASSLDGGRGYTF
TRBV11-2	TRBJ1-1	TRBD1	-	TGTGCCAGCAGCTGGGGGGGACAGGGACGGATTAGCACTGAAGCTTTCTTT	CASSWGGQGRISTEAFF
TRBV29-1	TRBJ2-5	-	-	TGCAGCGTCGCCTTAAATACCGCGGAGACCCAGTACTTC	CSVALNTAETQYF
TRBV23-1	TRBJ2-5	-	-	TGCGCCAGCAGTCTTCCGATCACGGGTTTAGGTCAAGAGACCCAGTACTTC	CASSLPITGLGQETQYF
TRBV5-1	TRBJ2-5	TRBD1	-	TGCGCCAGCAGCTTGGCGGGACAGGTGCCGGAGACCCAGTACTTC	CASSLAGQVPETQYF
TRBV27	TRBJ2-1	-	-	TGTGCCAGCAGCCCCTGGGCGGACTCCTACAATGAGCAGTTCTTC	CASSPWADSYNEQFF
TRBV2	TRBJ1-1	-	-	TGTGCCAGCGGGGGAGTGGGGGGAAACACTGAAGCTTTCTTT	CASGGVGGNTEAFF
TRBV19	TRBJ1-2	TRBD1	-	TGTGCCAGTAGTGCGGACAGGGAACTTTCCTATGGCTACACCTTC	CASSADRELSYGYTF
TRBV6-5	TRBJ2-3	-	-	TGTGCCAGCAGTTACTCGGCGACACCGCGCACAGATACGCAGTATTTT	CASSYSATPRTDTQYF
TRBV2	TRBJ1-4	TRBD1	-	TGTGCCAGCAGCCAACAGGGGGTATATGAAAAACTGTTTTTT	CASSQQGVYEKLFF
TRBV19	TRBJ2-3	TRBD2	-	TGTGCCAGTAGGACCTCGACTAGCGGGGGGGCAGATACGCAGTATTTT	CASRTSTSGGADTQYF
TRBV6-1	TRBJ1-1	-	-	TGTGCCAGCATATCTTGGGGCACTGAAGCTTTCTTT	CASISWGTEAFF
TRBV29-1	TRBJ1-4	-	few	TGCAGCGTTGATTTTGGACAGCCTAATGAAAAACTGTTTTTT	CSVDFGQPNEKLFF
TRBV5-1	TRBJ1-4	-	few	TGCGCCAGCAGCTCTCTCGGCGGGGGAGGTGAAAAACTGTTTTTT	CASSSLGGGGEKLFF
TRBV4-1	TRBJ1-2	-	few	TGCGCCAGCAGCCAAGATACAGCTAACTATGGCTACACCTTC	CASSQDTANYGYTF
TRBV7-3	TRBJ2-7	-	-	TGTGCCAGCAGCTTAGGGAACGGTCCGATCGAGCAGTACTTC	CASSLGNGPIEQYF
TRBV6-1	TRBJ2-2	-	-	TGTGCCAGCAGTGCCTCCACGAACGGGGAGCTGTTTTTT	CASSASTNGELFF
TRBV29-1	TRBJ2-5	-	-	TGCAGCATATCCGGGGCCTCAAGCCGGCAGTACTTC	CSISGASSRQYF
TRBV27	TRBJ2-2	TRBD2	-	TGTGCCACTGCCCCTGGGACTAGCCAGAACACCGGGGAGCTGTTTTTT	CATAPGTSQNTGELFF
TRBV6-5	TRBJ2-7	TRBD2	-	TGTGCCAGCAGTTATGGGACTAGCGGGAGGGCGTACGAGCAGTACTTC	CASSYGTSGRAYEQYF
TRBV19	TRBJ2-1	-	-	TGTGCCAGTAGGGCGGGACCCCGTACGGGGGAGCAGTTCTTC	CASRAGPRTGEQFF
TRBV18	TRBJ2-3	-	-	TGTGCCAGCTCACCATGTAGCCGGGTTTGGGGCACAGATACGCAGTATTTT	CASSPCSRVWGTDTQYF
TRBV7-9	TRBJ2-5	-	-	TGTGCCAGCAGCCATAAGGATGGGGGCCGCGAGACCCAGTACTTC	CASSHKDGGRETQYF
TRBV27	TRBJ2-5	TRBD1	-	TGTGCCAGCAGTCCCGTAACAGGGGGCAAGGGGACCCAGTACTTC	CASSPVTGGKGTQYF
TRBV5-1	TRBJ1-5	-	-	TGCGCCAGCAGCTCCGACAGAGATCAGCCCCAGCATTTT	CASSSDRDQPQHF
TRBV19	TRBJ2-3	-	-	TGTGCCAGTAGTAACCGCACTTGGACCACAGATACGCAGTATTTT	CASSNRTWTTDTQYF
TRBV6-1	TRBJ2-7	-	-	TGTGCCAGCAGTGAAGGTGGGGCGTGGGAGCAGTACTTC	CASSEGGAWEQYF
TRBV19	TRBJ2-1	-	-	TGTGCCAGTAGTATCTTAGGGCAGGACAATGAGCAGTTCTTC	CASSILGQDNEQFF
TRBV2	TRBJ2-1	TRBD2	-	TGTGCCAGCAGTGACTTAGCGGGAATTGGTATCAATGAGCAGTTCTTC	CASSDLAGIGINEQFF
TRBV23-1	TRBJ1-3	-	-	TGCGCCAGCAGCCCACCGGGGGAGGTAGCGAACACCATATATTTT	CASSPPGEVANTIYF
TRBV4-1	TRBJ1-1	-	-	TGCGCCAGCAGCCCCCGTGATAACACTGAAGCTTTCTTT	CASSPRDNTEAFF
TRBV6-1	TRBJ2-7	-	few	TGTGCCAGCAGCAAATCTTCCGGGGAGAACTACGAGCAGTACTTC	CASSKSSGENYEQYF
TRBV27	TRBJ2-3	TRBD2	-	TGTGCCAGCACCCTAGCGGGAGGGCTTACAGATACGCAGTATTTT	CASTLAGGLTDTQYF
TRBV6-4	TRBJ1-2	TRBD1	-	TGTGCCAGCAGAAATCCCGGGACAGGGGATGGCTACACCTTC	CASRNPGTGDGYTF
TRBV6-1	TRBJ1-2	-	once	TGTGCCAGCACCGAAGGGGGGGCGCGTACTGGCTACACCTTC	CASTEGGARTGYTF